This passage covers 29 T cell receptor beta chains from one sample sequenced in a study of CD4 T cells in relation to SARS-CoV-2 and coronaviruses. The assay was immunoSEQ multiplex PCR, and TCRdb's table has in-frame clones only and misses some. The data contain some 21,000 clones, over 65% of them seen just once; the ten biggest clones take up approximately 15%. The antigens these receptors bind are not known. Unexposed donor CD4+ T cells date from 2011-2018, before the COVID-19 pandemic. After about 10 days of culture, CD4+ T cells were isolated. The specimen sequenced was CD4+ T cells from PBMCs, cultured in vitro. These receptors were obtained from a human donor in good health.

V and J are TRBV6-5 and TRBJ2-2; 7 nucleotides match TRBD2. In germline, CDR1 is MNHEY, CDR2 SVGAGI. Trimming cost V 8 bases and J 4 bases; bases outside gene matches: 10. This CDR3 comprises 15 residues. The CDR3 region is CASWSAGVGTGELFF. The CDR3 DNA reads as TGTGCCAGCTGGTCGGCGGGAGTTGGCACCGGGGAGCTGTTTTTT.

This clone was counted a few times. The rearrangement links TRBV6-6 to TRBJ2-7; D tentatively fits TRBD1 or TRBD2 (5 bases each). This CDR3 has 13 residues. Germline V CDR1 and CDR2: MNHNY, SVGAGI (reference sequence). V was clipped by 1 base and J by 4 bases, with 8 bases between them. This CDR3 is CASSYLGDYEQYF. The CDR3 nucleotides are TGTGCCAGCAGTTACTTGGGGGATTACGAGCAGTACTTC.

V gene TRBV6-4 combines with J gene TRBJ2-7, with 7 nucleotides matching TRBD2. The CDR3 consists of 15 residues. From germline, CDR1 is MRHNA and CDR2 SNTAGT. Trimming at V came to 5 bases and at J to 0 bases, leaving 7 bases not matched to a gene. The CDR3 region has the DNA TGTGCCAGCAGTCATCTAGCGGATCCCTCCTACGAGCAGTACTTC. Its protein is CASSHLADPSYEQYF.

This clone has a handful of counts. The chain recombines TRBV5-1 with TRBJ2-7; 16 bases fit TRBD2. The germline V gene has CDR1 SGHRS and CDR2 YFSETQ. The ends lost 0 bases at V and 6 bases at J; junction bases unmatched: 3. CDR3 size: 16 residues. The CDR3 region is CASSLGGLAGGGEQYF. The DNA for the CDR3 is TGCGCCAGCAGCTTGGGGGGACTAGCGGGAGGGGGCGAGCAGTACTTC.

The rearrangement uses TRBV19 and TRBJ2-5; 8 nucleotides match TRBD2. In germline, CDR1 is LNHDA, CDR2 SQIVND (reference sequence). The CDR3 is made up of 13 amino acids. V lost 10 bases to trimming and J lost 3 bases; unmatched junction nucleotides: 7. This CDR3 is CATSGLGKETQYF. CDR3 coding DNA: TGTGCCACCTCGGGACTAGGCAAAGAGACCCAGTACTTC. The full variable domain, with the rest looked up from reference TRBV19 and TRBJ2-5, is DGGITQSPKYLFRKEGQNVTLSCEQNLNHDAMYWYRQDPGQGLRLIYYSQIVNDFQKGDIAEGYSVSREKKESFPLTVTSAQKNPTAFYLCATSGLGKETQYFGPGTRLLVL.

The rearrangement joins TRBV28 to TRBJ2-2, with D tentatively TRBD1 (5 bases). V was shortened by 5 bases and J by 9 bases, with 10 bases between the two germline ends. CDR1 is MDHEN and CDR2 is SYDVKM in the germline V gene. The CDR3 has 12 amino acids. CDR3: CASSPGLRELFF. The CDR3 region has the DNA TGTGCCAGCAGTCCAGGGTTACGGGAGCTGTTTTTT.

J is TRBJ2-3 and V is TRBV5-1; the D gene could be TRBD1 or TRBD2 (6 bases each). The CDR3 has 14 amino acids. V was cut by 0 bases and J by 4 bases, with 9 bases left in between. Germline V gene lookup returns CDR1 SGHRS and CDR2 YFSETQ. CDR3 nucleotides: TGCGCCAGCAGCTTGGCGGGGGCCGCAGATACGCAGTATTTT. Protein sequence: CASSLAGAADTQYF.

CDR3 in DNA: TGTGCCAGCAGCTTGGCAGGAATCTTGAACACCGGGGAGCTGTTTTTT. This encodes CASSLAGILNTGELFF. The J gene is TRBJ2-2, the V gene TRBV5-4; no clear D. Trimming removed 0 bases from V and 1 base from J, with 10 bases in between. CDR1 and CDR2 (germline): SGHNT, YYREEE (reference sequence). There are 16 residues in the CDR3.

V usage is TRBV27 and J usage is TRBJ1-1, with D possibly being TRBD1 (5 bases). The V gene lost 6 bases and the J gene lost 6 bases, with 38 bases spanning the gap. The CDR3 has 21 residues. Germline V lookup: CDR1 MNHEY, CDR2 SMNVEV (reference sequence). The CDR3 coding sequence is TGTGCCAGCAGAATTAAGCAGTTTATTCCCGCCAGGGATGGTTTTAGGGCTGAAGCTTTCTTT. Translation gives CASRIKQFIPARDGFRAEAFF.

The gene calls are TRBV5-4 and TRBJ2-7; TRBD1 matches 7 bases. The germline gives CDR1 SGHNT, CDR2 YYREEE (reference sequence). Trimming took 3 bases from V and 2 from J; bases not matched to a gene: 5. CDR3 length: 14 residues. CDR3 region: CASSYRDSPYEQYF. For the CDR3, the DNA is TGTGCCAGCAGCTACCGGGACAGCCCCTACGAGCAGTACTTC.

This chain uses TRBV6-5 with TRBJ1-1; 7 bases map to TRBD1. The CDR3 runs 15 residues. The V segment lost 6 bases and the J segment 0 bases; nucleotides outside the gene matches: 7. Germline V gives CDR1 MNHEY, CDR2 SVGAGI. CDR3 loop: CASREATGVNTEAFF. The CDR3 coding sequence is TGTGCCAGCAGAGAGGCCACAGGGGTGAACACTGAAGCTTTCTTT.

Of note for this clone: At the DNA level, this CDR3 is encoded by other sequences in the same sample as well. V gene TRBV9 combines with J gene TRBJ2-2; the D is unclear. Trimming took 0 bases from V and 4 from J, leaving 7 bases between them. The CDR3 is made up of 14 amino acids. Per the germline V gene, CDR1 is SGDLS and CDR2 is YYNGEE. The CDR3 loop is CASSVAGFTGELFF. The CDR3 DNA reads TGTGCCAGCAGCGTAGCTGGATTCACCGGGGAGCTGTTTTTT.

This chain uses TRBV5-1 with TRBJ2-3, with D perhaps assigned TRBD1 or TRBD2 (6 bases each). In germline, CDR1 is SGHRS, CDR2 YFSETQ. V lost 0 bases, J lost 2 bases, and 13 bases lay in between. The CDR3 is 16 residues long. In nucleotides, the CDR3 is TGCGCCAGCAGCTTGGCTGGCGGGACATACACAGATACGCAGTATTTT. Translation: CASSLAGGTYTDTQYF.

The table lists this clone with a count of one. The chain couples TRBV2 to TRBJ2-7, with D unresolved. Trimming left V 2 bases short and J 0 bases short, with 11 bases between. This CDR3 comprises 15 residues. Germline V gives CDR1 SNHLY, CDR2 FYNNEI. The CDR3 DNA follows: TGTGCCAGCAGTGAACGTCGACCGAGCTCCTACGAGCAGTACTTC. Its protein is CASSERRPSSYEQYF.

V gene TRBV30 combines with J gene TRBJ2-1; the match to TRBD1 covers 7 bases. With 3 bases clipped from V and 7 bases from J, the junction kept 3 bases outside the gene matches. Germline V gives CDR1 GTSNPN, CDR2 SVGIG (reference sequence). The CDR3 is 12 amino acids. The CDR3 is CAWSQQGNEQFF. CDR3 DNA: TGTGCCTGGAGCCAACAGGGGAATGAGCAGTTCTTC.

The chain employs TRBV28 and TRBJ1-3; D is unclear. Trimming took off 6 bases at V and 4 bases at J, with 10 bases between the two ends. The CDR3 totals 13 residues. Germline CDR1 is MDHEN and CDR2 is SYDVKM. The CDR3 protein is CASSPPSGNTIYF. CDR3 DNA sequence: TGTGCCAGCAGCCCCCCGAGCGGAAACACCATATATTTT.

V usage is TRBV7-2 and J usage is TRBJ2-1; 8 nucleotides align to TRBD2. Germline CDR1 is SGHTA and CDR2 is FQGNSA. This CDR3 has 14 amino acids. The ends lost 4 bases at V and 7 bases at J; junction bases unmatched: 6. CDR3 region: CASSSQVAGNEQFF. CDR3 coding DNA: TGTGCCAGCAGCTCTCAAGTAGCGGGAAATGAGCAGTTCTTC.

The chain recombines TRBV14 with TRBJ1-1, with a possible D match to TRBD1 (6 bases). The V gene's germline CDR1 is SGHDN and CDR2 FVKESK. This CDR3 is built from 18 residues. V gave up 0 bases and J gave up 0 bases, with 17 bases separating them. The CDR3 spells CASSQDRGGLAMNTEAFF. CDR3 in DNA: TGTGCCAGCAGCCAAGATAGGGGGGGGTTGGCCATGAACACTGAAGCTTTCTTT.

CDR3 amino acids: CASSELEDRNTEAFF. The CDR3 DNA follows: TGTGCCAGCAGTGAGCTGGAAGACCGAAACACTGAAGCTTTCTTT. This chain links TRBV2 with TRBJ1-1, with unresolved D. The V end lost 3 bases, the J end lost 2 bases, and 13 bases lay between the germline ends. The CDR3 loop spans 15 amino acids. Per the germline V gene, CDR1 is SNHLY and CDR2 is FYNNEI.

V is TRBV29-1 and J is TRBJ1-1; no firm D call. Germline V gives CDR1 SQVTM, CDR2 ANQGSEA. The CDR3 contains 13 residues. The V and J ends lost 6 bases and 0 bases respectively, with 11 bases between them. This CDR3 reads CSVASRLNTEAFF. The CDR3 DNA sequence: TGCAGCGTCGCCAGCAGGTTGAACACTGAAGCTTTCTTT.

This chain joins TRBV12-5 and TRBJ1-5; D might be TRBD1 (6 bases). The CDR3 loop spans 17 amino acids. V lost 5 bases and J 0 bases, leaving 17 bases between the germline ends. Germline loops: CDR1 LGHNT, CDR2 FRNRAP. This CDR3 reads CASGPHREGHSNQPQHF. Here the CDR3 DNA reads TGTGCTAGTGGTCCCCACAGGGAAGGGCATAGCAATCAGCCCCAGCATTTT.

V gene TRBV12-5 combines with J gene TRBJ2-3, with 9 bases identical to TRBD2. In germline, CDR1 is LGHNT, CDR2 FRNRAP. The CDR3 length is 15 residues. The V segment lost 5 bases and the J segment 0 bases; nucleotides outside the gene matches: 3. The CDR3 bases are TGTGCTAGTGGTCTAACTAGCGGGAGCACAGATACGCAGTATTTT. It is translated as CASGLTSGSTDTQYF.

The V and J genes are TRBV5-4 and TRBJ2-3, with D maybe TRBD2 (6 bases). Germline V gene lookup returns CDR1 SGHNT and CDR2 YYREEE (reference sequence). The CDR3 extends over 16 amino acids. V was trimmed by 3 bases and J by 0 bases, leaving 14 bases between them. The CDR3 loop is CASSSGLARSTDTQYF. The CDR3 bases are TGTGCCAGCAGCTCTGGGCTAGCGCGGAGCACAGATACGCAGTATTTT.

This clone was detected only once. The V and J genes are TRBV2 and TRBJ2-5; 10 bases map to TRBD1. The germline gives CDR1 SNHLY, CDR2 FYNNEI. The CDR3 contains 13 residues. V was pared by 9 bases and J by 5 bases, with 6 bases of the junction left unmatched. CDR3 sequence reads: CARRQGAGETQYF. CDR3 DNA sequence: TGTGCCAGAAGACAGGGGGCGGGGGAGACCCAGTACTTC.

The chain employs TRBV18 and TRBJ2-2; D is perhaps TRBD2 (6 bases). CDR3 size: 13 residues. Germline CDR1 KGHSH, CDR2 LQKENI. Trimming removed 6 bases at V and 5 bases at J, with 10 bases between. CDR3 DNA sequence: TGTGCCAGCTCCGAGACTAGGACCGGGGAGCTGTTTTTT. Translated, it gives CASSETRTGELFF.

CDR3 loop: CRVGADGQFF. In nucleotides, the CDR3 is TGCAGGGTGGGCGCGGATGGGCAGTTCTTC. V is TRBV20-1 and J is TRBJ2-1; D gene unclear. The V gene's germline CDR1 is DFQATT and CDR2 SNEGSKA (reference sequence). The CDR3 consists of 10 residues.

The chain has TRBV7-2 and TRBJ2-3; TRBD2 might be the D (5 bases). V lost 5 bases, J lost 3 bases, and 21 bases lay in between. The CDR3 consists of 17 residues. CDR1 SGHTA and CDR2 FQGNSA come from the germline V gene. As DNA, the CDR3 is TGTGCCAGCAGCCTAGAGGTTCGCGGGCAAGGGACAGATACGCAGTATTTT. Protein: CASSLEVRGQGTDTQYF.

The rearrangement links TRBV27 to TRBJ1-4, with D hard to call. Germline lookup yields CDR1 MNHEY and CDR2 SMNVEV (reference sequence). This CDR3 spans 14 amino acids. V was clipped by 6 bases and J by 4 bases, with 12 bases between them. The CDR3: CASRKGRNNEKLFF. DNA for the CDR3: TGTGCCAGCAGGAAAGGCCGTAATAATGAAAAACTGTTTTTT.

V usage is TRBV6-5 and J usage is TRBJ1-2; tentatively, D is TRBD1 (5 bases). This CDR3 has 14 residues. Germline lookup yields CDR1 MNHEY and CDR2 SVGAGI. Trimming left V 5 bases short and J 7 bases short, with 17 bases between. The CDR3 DNA sequence: TGTGCCAGCAGTACCGGGGCCCAGGACGGTGGCTACACCTTC. It encodes CASSTGAQDGGYTF.